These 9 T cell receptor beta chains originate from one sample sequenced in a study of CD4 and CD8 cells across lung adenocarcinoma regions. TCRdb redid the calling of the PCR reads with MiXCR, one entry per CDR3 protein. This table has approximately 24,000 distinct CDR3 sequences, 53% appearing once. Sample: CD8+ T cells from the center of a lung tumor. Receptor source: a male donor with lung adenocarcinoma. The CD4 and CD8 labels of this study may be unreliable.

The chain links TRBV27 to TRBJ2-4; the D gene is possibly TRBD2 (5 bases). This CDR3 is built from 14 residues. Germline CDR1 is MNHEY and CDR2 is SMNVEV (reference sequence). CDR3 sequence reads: CRSTGLAAKNIQYF. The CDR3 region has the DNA TGTCGCAGCACGGGCCTAGCAGCCAAAAACATTCAGTACTTC.

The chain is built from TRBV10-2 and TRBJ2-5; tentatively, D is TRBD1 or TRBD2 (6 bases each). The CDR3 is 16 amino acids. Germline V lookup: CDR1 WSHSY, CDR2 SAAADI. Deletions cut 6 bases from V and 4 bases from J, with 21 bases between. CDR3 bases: TGCGCCAGCAGGGGGCCCGGGGGCCGAGCCACAGAGACCCAGTACTTC. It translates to CASRGPGGRATETQYF.

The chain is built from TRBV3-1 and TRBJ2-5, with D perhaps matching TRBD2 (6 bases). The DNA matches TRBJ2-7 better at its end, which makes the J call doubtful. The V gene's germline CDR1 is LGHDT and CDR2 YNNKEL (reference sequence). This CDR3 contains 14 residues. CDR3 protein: CASSRRRRDYEQYF. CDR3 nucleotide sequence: TGTGCCAGCAGCCGCCGACGGAGGGACTACGAGCAGTACTTC.

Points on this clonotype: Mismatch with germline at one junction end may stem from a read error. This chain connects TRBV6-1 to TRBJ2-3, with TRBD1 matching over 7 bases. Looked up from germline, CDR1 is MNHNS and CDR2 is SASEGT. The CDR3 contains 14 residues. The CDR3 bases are TGTGCCAGCACGGGACAGCCAGCCAAAAACACGCAGTACTTT. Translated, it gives CASTGQPAKNTQYF.

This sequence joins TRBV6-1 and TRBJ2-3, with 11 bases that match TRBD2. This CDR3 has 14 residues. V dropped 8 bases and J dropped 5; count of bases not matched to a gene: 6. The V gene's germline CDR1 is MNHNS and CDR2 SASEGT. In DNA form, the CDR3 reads TGTGCCAGCCACATAGCGGGGGGGGGAGATACGCAGTATTTT. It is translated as CASHIAGGGDTQYF.

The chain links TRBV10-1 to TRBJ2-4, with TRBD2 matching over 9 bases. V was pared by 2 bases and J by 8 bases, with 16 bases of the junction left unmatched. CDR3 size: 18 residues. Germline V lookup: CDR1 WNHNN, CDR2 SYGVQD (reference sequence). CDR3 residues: CASSEAGGGYRDQDIQYF. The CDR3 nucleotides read TGCGCCAGCAGTGAGGCGGGGGGGGGGTACCGTGACCAAGACATTCAGTACTTC.

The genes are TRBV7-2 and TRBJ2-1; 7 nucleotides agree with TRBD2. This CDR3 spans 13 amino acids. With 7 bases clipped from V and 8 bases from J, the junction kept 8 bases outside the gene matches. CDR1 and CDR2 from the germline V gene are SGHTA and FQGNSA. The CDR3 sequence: CASIAGKVDEQFF. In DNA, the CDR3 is TGTGCCAGCATAGCGGGCAAAGTCGATGAGCAGTTCTTC.

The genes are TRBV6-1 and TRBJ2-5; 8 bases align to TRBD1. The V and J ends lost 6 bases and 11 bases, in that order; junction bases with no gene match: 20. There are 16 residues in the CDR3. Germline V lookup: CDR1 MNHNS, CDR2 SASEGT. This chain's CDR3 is CASRGAGTGVEDTQYF. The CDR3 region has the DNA TGTGCCAGCAGGGGGGCCGGGACAGGTGTCGAGGATACGCAGTACTTC.

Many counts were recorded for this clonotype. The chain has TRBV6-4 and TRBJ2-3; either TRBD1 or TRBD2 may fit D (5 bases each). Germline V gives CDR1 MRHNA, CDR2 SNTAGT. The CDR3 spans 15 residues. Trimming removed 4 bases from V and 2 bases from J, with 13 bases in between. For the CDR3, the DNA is TGTGCCAGCAGTGTCGACCGGGGCCCCACAGATACGCAGTATTTT. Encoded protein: CASSVDRGPTDTQYF.